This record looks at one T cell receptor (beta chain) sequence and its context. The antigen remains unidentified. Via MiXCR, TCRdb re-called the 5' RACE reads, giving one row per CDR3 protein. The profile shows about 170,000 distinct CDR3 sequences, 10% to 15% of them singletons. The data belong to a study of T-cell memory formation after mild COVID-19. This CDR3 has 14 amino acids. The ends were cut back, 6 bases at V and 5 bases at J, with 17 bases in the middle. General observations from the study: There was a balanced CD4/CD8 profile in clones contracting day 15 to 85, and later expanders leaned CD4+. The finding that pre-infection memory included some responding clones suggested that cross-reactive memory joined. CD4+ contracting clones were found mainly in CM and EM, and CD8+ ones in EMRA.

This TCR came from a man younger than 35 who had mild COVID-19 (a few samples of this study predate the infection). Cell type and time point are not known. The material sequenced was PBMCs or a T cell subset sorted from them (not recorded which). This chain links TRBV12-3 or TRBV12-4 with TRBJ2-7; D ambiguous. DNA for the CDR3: TGTGCCAGCAGCCGAGGACCTTTAAACCACGAGCAGTACTTC. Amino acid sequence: CASSRGPLNHEQYF.